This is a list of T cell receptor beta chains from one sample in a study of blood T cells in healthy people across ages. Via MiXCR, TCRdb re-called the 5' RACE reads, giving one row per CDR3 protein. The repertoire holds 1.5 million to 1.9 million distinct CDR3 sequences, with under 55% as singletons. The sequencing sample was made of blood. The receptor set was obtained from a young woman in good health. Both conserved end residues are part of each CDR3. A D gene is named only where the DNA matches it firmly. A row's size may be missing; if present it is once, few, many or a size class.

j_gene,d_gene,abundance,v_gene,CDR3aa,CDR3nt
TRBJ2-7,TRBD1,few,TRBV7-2,CASSFARGLSEQYF,TGTGCCAGCAGCTTTGCCAGGGGGCTTTCCGAGCAGTACTTC
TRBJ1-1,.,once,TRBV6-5,CASGWDLNTEAFF,TGTGCCTCGGGGTGGGACCTGAACACTGAAGCTTTCTTT
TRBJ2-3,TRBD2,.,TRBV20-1,CSAPPLGLAPNFITDTQYF,TGCAGTGCTCCTCCTTTGGGACTAGCGCCGAATTTTATCACAGATACGCAGTATTTT
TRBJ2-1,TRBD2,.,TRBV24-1,CATSGLAGGVDEQFF,TGTGCCACCAGTGGTCTAGCGGGGGGAGTTGATGAGCAGTTCTTC
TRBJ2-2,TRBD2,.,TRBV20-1,CSARFAGGTGELFF,TGCAGTGCTAGATTTGCGGGAGGCACCGGGGAGCTGTTTTTT
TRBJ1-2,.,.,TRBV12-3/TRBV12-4,CASREQGLHGYTF,TGTGCCAGCAGAGAACAGGGACTCCATGGCTACACCTTC
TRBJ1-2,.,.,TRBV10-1,CASSESRGFGYTF,TGCGCCAGCAGTGAGTCGAGAGGGTTTGGCTACACCTTC
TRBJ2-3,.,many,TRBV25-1,CASSEGSPTDTQYF,TGTGCCAGCAGTGAAGGTAGCCCCACAGATACGCAGTATTTT
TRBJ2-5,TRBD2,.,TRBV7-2,CASSLVGSGGQETQYF,TGTGCCAGCAGCTTAGTGGGTAGCGGGGGGCAAGAGACCCAGTACTTC
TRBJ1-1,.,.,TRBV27,CASSPQFTPGTEAFF,TGTGCCAGCAGTCCCCAGTTTACTCCCGGCACTGAAGCTTTCTTT
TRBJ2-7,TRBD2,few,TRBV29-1,CSVGGEGLLYEQYF,TGCAGCGTTGGGGGGGAGGGACTACTCTACGAGCAGTACTTC
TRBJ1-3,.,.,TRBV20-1,CSAERGDSGNTIYF,TGCAGTGCTGAAAGAGGGGACTCTGGAAACACCATATATTTT
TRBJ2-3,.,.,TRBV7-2,CASSLLAGGGPADTQYF,TGTGCCAGCAGCTTACTCGCAGGGGGAGGTCCCGCAGATACGCAGTATTTT
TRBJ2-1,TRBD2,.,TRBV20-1,CSARMRGAYNEQFF,TGCAGTGCTAGAATGCGGGGGGCATACAATGAGCAGTTCTTC
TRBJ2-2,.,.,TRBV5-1,CASSVGRRGFDTGELFF,TGCGCCAGCAGCGTCGGACGGCGTGGGTTTGACACCGGGGAGCTGTTTTTT
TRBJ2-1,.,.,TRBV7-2,CASSLDASSWNEQFF,TGTGCCAGCAGCTTAGATGCTAGTAGTTGGAATGAGCAGTTCTTC
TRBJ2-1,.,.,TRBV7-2,CASSSPANNEQFF,TGTGCCAGCAGCTCCCCGGCTAACAATGAGCAGTTCTTC
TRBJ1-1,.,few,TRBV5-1,CASRSSRVDTEAFF,TGCGCCAGCAGGTCCTCGAGGGTGGACACTGAAGCTTTCTTT
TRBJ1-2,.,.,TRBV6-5,CASSSLRSNYGYTF,TGTGCCAGCAGTAGCCTCAGGAGCAACTATGGCTACACCTTC
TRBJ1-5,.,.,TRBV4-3,CASSQEGTRISNQPQHF,TGCGCCAGCAGCCAAGAGGGGACAAGGATTAGCAATCAGCCCCAGCATTTT
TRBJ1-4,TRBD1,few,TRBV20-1,CSARLGQGGGKREKLFF,TGCAGTGCTAGGCTCGGACAGGGAGGAGGGAAAAGGGAAAAACTGTTTTTT
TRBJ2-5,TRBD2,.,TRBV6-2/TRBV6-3,CASSYARLAGGPRETQYF,TGTGCCAGCAGTTACGCAAGACTAGCGGGAGGGCCACGAGAGACCCAGTACTTC
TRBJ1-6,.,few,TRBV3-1,CASSQVGKSNSPLHF,TGTGCCAGCAGCCAAGTTGGCAAATCGAATTCACCCCTCCACTTT
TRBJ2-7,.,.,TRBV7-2,CASSLQADTSYEQYF,TGTGCCAGCAGCTTACAGGCAGATACCTCCTACGAGCAGTACTTC
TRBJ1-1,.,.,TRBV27,CASSLAGAPNTEAFF,TGTGCCAGCAGTTTAGCGGGGGCCCCGAACACTGAAGCTTTCTTT
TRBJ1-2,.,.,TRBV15,CATSSRDNGYTF,TGTGCCACCAGCAGCCGGGACAATGGCTACACCTTC
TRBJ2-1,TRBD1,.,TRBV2,CTSKGTGDSYNEQFF,TGTACCAGCAAGGGGACAGGGGACTCCTACAATGAGCAGTTCTTC
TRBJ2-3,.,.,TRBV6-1,CASRGASRRTDTQYF,TGTGCCAGCAGGGGTGCGTCCCGACGGACAGATACGCAGTATTTT
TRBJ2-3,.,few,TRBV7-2,CASSLTHAQYF,TGTGCCAGCAGCTTAACCCATGCGCAGTATTTT
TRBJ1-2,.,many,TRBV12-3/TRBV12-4,CASSWDLRLTGYTF,TGTGCCAGCAGCTGGGACTTACGACTGACAGGCTACACCTTC
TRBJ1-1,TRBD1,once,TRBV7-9,CASRRGTGGTEAFF,TGTGCCAGCAGACGTGGGACAGGCGGGACTGAAGCTTTCTTT
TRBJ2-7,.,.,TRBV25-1,CASSELPGAYEQYF,TGTGCCAGCAGTGAATTGCCGGGGGCCTACGAGCAGTACTTC
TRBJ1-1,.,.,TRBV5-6,CASQRGLNTEAFF,TGTGCCTCCCAGAGGGGGTTGAACACTGAAGCTTTCTTT
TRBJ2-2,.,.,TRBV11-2,CASDTSGSGTGELFF,TGTGCCAGTGACACCTCGGGGAGCGGCACCGGGGAGCTGTTTTTT
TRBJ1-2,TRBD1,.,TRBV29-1,CSVEDPGQGFGYTF,TGCAGCGTTGAAGATCCGGGACAGGGGTTTGGCTACACCTTC
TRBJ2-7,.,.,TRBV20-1,CSATTSLGTYEQYF,TGCAGTGCTACCACTAGCCTTGGGACCTACGAGCAGTACTTC
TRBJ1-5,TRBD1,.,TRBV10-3,CAIWRTGDQPQHF,TGTGCCATCTGGAGGACAGGGGATCAGCCCCAGCATTTT
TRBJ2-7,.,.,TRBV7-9,CASSLPSHEQYF,TGTGCCAGCAGCTTACCGAGTCACGAGCAGTACTTC
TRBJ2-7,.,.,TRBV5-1,CASSLELPGLTYEQYF,TGCGCCAGCAGCTTGGAGCTCCCGGGACTCACCTACGAGCAGTACTTC
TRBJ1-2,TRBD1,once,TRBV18,CASSLQDRFLNGYTF,TGTGCCAGCTCCCTTCAGGACAGGTTCCTTAATGGCTACACCTTC
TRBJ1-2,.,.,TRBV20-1,CSARDHGVWHGYTF,TGCAGTGCTAGAGATCATGGGGTGTGGCATGGCTACACCTTC
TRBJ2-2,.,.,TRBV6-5,CASSYEWAGELFF,TGTGCCAGCAGTTACGAATGGGCCGGGGAGCTGTTTTTT